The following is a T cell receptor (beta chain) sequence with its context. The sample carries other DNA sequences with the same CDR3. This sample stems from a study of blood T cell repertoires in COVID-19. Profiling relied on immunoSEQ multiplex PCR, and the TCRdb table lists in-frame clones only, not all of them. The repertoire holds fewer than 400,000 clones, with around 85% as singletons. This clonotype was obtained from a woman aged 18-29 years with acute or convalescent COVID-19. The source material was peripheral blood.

CDR3 loop: CASKGLAGSYEQYF. The CDR3 bases are TGTGCCAGCAAGGGGTTAGCGGGCTCCTACGAGCAGTACTTC. The chain recombines TRBV2 with TRBJ2-7; 7 bases agree with TRBD2. The length of the CDR3 is 14 residues. The germline gives CDR1 SNHLY, CDR2 FYNNEI. Trimming took 7 bases from V and 0 from J; bases not matched to a gene: 6.